The clone carrying this T cell receptor beta chain was picked up a small number of times. No antigen is known for it. Time point here: blood at routine non-recurrence follow-up after resection. TCRs were sequenced from unsorted whole RNA of tumor, nontumor lung or PBMC. These data originate in a study of spatial heterogeneity in lung cancer. Germline lookup yields CDR1 SGHTA and CDR2 FQGNSA. The V end was cut by 1 base, the J end by 6 bases, with 11 bases between. The CDR3 length is 14 residues. Study findings and constraints: TCRs found ubiquitously expanded in tumor appeared in blood more at resection than at follow-up.

On each TCR cDNA molecule, a unique molecular identifier was present. A single record per CDR3 protein comes from TCRdb applying MiXCR to the 5' RACE reads. The sample gives 30,000 to 40,000 distinct CDR3 sequences, 6.5% to 9.5% of which show up once; around a tenth is in the top ten. The J gene is TRBJ2-3, the V gene TRBV7-2; TRBD2 is a possible D gene (5 bases). The specimen comprised PBMCs, sampled at follow-up. The sequence was collected from a male donor with early-stage non-small cell lung cancer. This CDR3 reads CASSLGGSHDTQYF. The DNA of the CDR3 is TGTGCCAGCAGCTTAGGAGGGTCGCACGATACGCAGTATTTT.